This T cell receptor (beta chain) emerged from a study of control samples from healthy donors and cancer patients. Deletions cut 1 base from V and 5 bases from J, with 18 bases between. The germline gives CDR1 KGHSH, CDR2 LQKENI. This CDR3 has 16 residues. Sequencing was performed with immunoSEQ multiplex PCR; in TCRdb, only in-frame clones are kept and a portion is missing. The data hold 150,000 to 200,000 clones, with approximately 94% observed a single time. This sequence originates from a man between 25 and 39 years old in good health. The sequenced material came from blood. The genes are TRBV18 and TRBJ2-7, with D possibly being TRBD1 (6 bases). The CDR3 sequence is CASSPRARGNVNEQYF. CDR3 in DNA: TGTGCCAGCTCACCACGTGCTAGGGGGAACGTGAACGAGCAGTACTTC.